These T cell receptor beta chains were read from a single sample in a study of identifying expanded T cells in peripheral blood. TCRdb keeps only in-frame clones here, not all; method: immunoSEQ multiplex PCR. The profile covers some 78,000 clones, with roughly 84% appearing a single time and 15% to 20% taken by the ten largest. Sequencing was done on a sample of blood. Receptor source: a person aged 18 to 70 in good health. Each CDR3 is given with its conserved first and last residue. Fields, in order: D gene, V gene, clone size, J gene, CDR3 protein, CDR3 DNA. D genes are given only for firm matches. A row's size may be missing; if present it is once, few, many or a size class.

d_gene: TRBD1; v_gene: TRBV11-3; abundance: .; j_gene: TRBJ2-3; CDR3aa: CASSLGTGDFTDTQYF; CDR3nt: TGTGCCAGCAGCTTAGGGACAGGGGATTTCACAGATACGCAGTATTTT
d_gene: .; v_gene: TRBV7-8; abundance: .; j_gene: TRBJ1-2; CDR3aa: CASSLGAGTNYGYTF; CDR3nt: TGTGCCAGCAGCTTAGGGGCAGGGACTAACTATGGCTACACCTTC
d_gene: TRBD2; v_gene: TRBV7-2; abundance: .; j_gene: TRBJ2-7; CDR3aa: CASSLAGTSSYEQYF; CDR3nt: TGTGCCAGCAGCTTAGCTGGGACTAGCTCCTACGAGCAGTACTTC
d_gene: TRBD2; v_gene: TRBV5-1; abundance: .; j_gene: TRBJ2-1; CDR3aa: CASSLRGSSYNEQFF; CDR3nt: TGCGCCAGCAGCTTGCGCGGGAGCTCCTACAATGAGCAGTTCTTC
d_gene: .; v_gene: TRBV18; abundance: .; j_gene: TRBJ2-4; CDR3aa: CASSPRMGGKKNIQYF; CDR3nt: TGTGCCAGCTCTCCCCGGATGGGCGGAAAGAAAAACATTCAGTACTTC
d_gene: .; v_gene: TRBV13; abundance: .; j_gene: TRBJ2-7; CDR3aa: CASSLTEVSYEQYF; CDR3nt: TGTGCCAGCAGCTTGACAGAGGTCTCCTACGAGCAGTACTTC
d_gene: TRBD1; v_gene: TRBV7-2; abundance: .; j_gene: TRBJ1-2; CDR3aa: CASSVGTGDYGYTF; CDR3nt: TGTGCCAGCAGCGTCGGGACAGGCGACTATGGCTACACCTTC
d_gene: .; v_gene: TRBV28; abundance: many; j_gene: TRBJ1-5; CDR3aa: CASVRGNNQPQHF; CDR3nt: TGTGCCAGCGTCAGGGGCAACAATCAGCCCCAGCATTTT
d_gene: .; v_gene: TRBV6-1; abundance: .; j_gene: TRBJ2-4; CDR3aa: CASSESRGLAKNIQYF; CDR3nt: TGTGCCAGCAGTGAATCCAGGGGACTAGCCAAAAACATTCAGTACTTC
d_gene: TRBD1; v_gene: TRBV19; abundance: .; j_gene: TRBJ1-5; CDR3aa: CATEGTGESQPQHF; CDR3nt: TGTGCCACAGAAGGGACAGGGGAAAGTCAGCCCCAGCATTTT
d_gene: TRBD1; v_gene: TRBV7-9; abundance: .; j_gene: TRBJ2-7; CDR3aa: CASSLGAGGSYEQYF; CDR3nt: TGTGCCAGCAGCCTAGGCGCAGGGGGTTCCTACGAGCAGTACTTC
d_gene: .; v_gene: TRBV28; abundance: .; j_gene: TRBJ2-1; CDR3aa: CASSPPAYNEQFF; CDR3nt: TGTGCCAGCAGCCCGCCGGCGTACAATGAGCAGTTCTTC
d_gene: .; v_gene: TRBV29-1; abundance: .; j_gene: TRBJ1-2; CDR3aa: CGSGDIYGYTF; CDR3nt: TGCGGCTCCGGGGATATCTATGGCTACACCTTC
d_gene: TRBD1; v_gene: TRBV28; abundance: .; j_gene: TRBJ2-3; CDR3aa: CASHRGLDTQYF; CDR3nt: TGTGCCAGCCACAGGGGCCTGGATACGCAGTATTTT
d_gene: .; v_gene: TRBV4-3; abundance: .; j_gene: TRBJ2-3; CDR3aa: CASSQDRGGSTDTQYF; CDR3nt: TGCGCCAGCAGCCAAGATAGAGGGGGTAGCACAGATACGCAGTATTTT
d_gene: TRBD1; v_gene: TRBV7-4; abundance: .; j_gene: TRBJ2-1; CDR3aa: CASRQTGDEQFF; CDR3nt: TGTGCCAGCAGACAAACAGGGGATGAGCAGTTCTTC